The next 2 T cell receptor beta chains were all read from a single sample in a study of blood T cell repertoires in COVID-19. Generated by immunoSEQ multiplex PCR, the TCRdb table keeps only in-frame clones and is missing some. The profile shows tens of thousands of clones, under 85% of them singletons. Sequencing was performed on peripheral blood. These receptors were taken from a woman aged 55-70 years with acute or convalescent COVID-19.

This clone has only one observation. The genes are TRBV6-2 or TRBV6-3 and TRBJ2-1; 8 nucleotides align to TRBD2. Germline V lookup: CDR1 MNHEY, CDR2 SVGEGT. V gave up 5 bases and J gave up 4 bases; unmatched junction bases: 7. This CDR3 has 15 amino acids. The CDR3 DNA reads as TGTGCCAGCAGTAACGGGAGGGCCGGATACAATGAGCAGTTCTTC. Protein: CASSNGRAGYNEQFF.

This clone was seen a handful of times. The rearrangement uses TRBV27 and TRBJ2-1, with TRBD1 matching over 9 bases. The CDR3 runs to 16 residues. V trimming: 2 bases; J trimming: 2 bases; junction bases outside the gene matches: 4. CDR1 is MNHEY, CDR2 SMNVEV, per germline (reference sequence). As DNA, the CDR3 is TGTGCCAGCAGTTTAAGGACAGGGGTAGCCTACAATGAGCAGTTCTTC. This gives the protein CASSLRTGVAYNEQFF.